The rows below give T cell receptor beta chains drawn from one sample of a study of blood T cell repertoires in COVID-19. Profiled with immunoSEQ multiplex PCR; TCRdb holds only in-frame clones, not every one. Seen here are around 68,000 clones, roughly three quarters observed once, and the top ten hold around 9.4%. The material sequenced was peripheral blood. The receptors originated from a woman aged 50 to 65 with acute or convalescent COVID-19. The conserved cysteine and the conserved F or W are not part of the CDR3 here. Each record gives: J gene, V gene, CDR3 protein.

TRBJ1-6 | TRBV18 | ASSLGSGTGYSPLH
TRBJ2-2 | TRBV5-4 | ASRPRPGLAGLGTGELF
TRBJ2-1 | TRBV5-4 | ASSLRSGGAGDEQF
TRBJ2-7 | TRBV7-2 | ASSLGQAPYEQY
TRBJ1-1 | TRBV10-1 | ASSRPGDTEAF
TRBJ2-1 | TRBV19 | ASSIRGQVGASSYNEQF
TRBJ1-3 | TRBV28 | ASSLPPGTGNTIY
TRBJ2-3 | TRBV7-2 | ASSLERTDDTQY
TRBJ1-1 | TRBV4-3 | ASSQEGQGTEAF
TRBJ2-7 | TRBV29-1 | SVEPEGDYEQY
TRBJ2-5 | TRBV27 | ASSSGETQY
TRBJ1-5 | TRBV6-6 | ASSGTPYSNQPQH
TRBJ1-2 | TRBV10-3 | AISGSSYYGYT
TRBJ1-1 | TRBV6-6 | ASSYPEMNTEAF
TRBJ2-5 | TRBV6-2/TRBV6-3 | ASSYSPRGGAETQY
TRBJ2-5 | TRBV27 | ASSLLGLAGVKETQY
TRBJ2-5 | TRBV7-7 | ASSRTGEETQY
TRBJ2-1 | TRBV7-9 | ASTGSRPGVIYNEQF
TRBJ2-3 | TRBV7-3 | ASSFYLGDTQY
TRBJ1-1 | TRBV30 | AWEKGQGAKMNTEAF